Listed here is a single TCR beta chain. The antigen is unknown. The sequenced fragment ends 3 residues before the CDR3 boundary, so the rest is inferred from the germline J gene. These data come from a study of T cell clonality in common variable immunodeficiency. General observations from the study: Common variable immunodeficiency TCR beta sequences reportedly had fewer deletions and N-nucleotide insertions. CVID subjects had higher TCRbeta clonality than healthy controls, most marked in about a third.

The CDR3 is 14 amino acids. CDR1 and CDR2 from the germline V gene are SGHTA and FQGTGA. Profiling relied on immunoSEQ multiplex PCR, and the TCRdb table lists in-frame clones only, not all of them. In total the sample includes tens of thousands of clones, none of them seen once. The chain uses TRBV7-3 and TRBJ1-2, with no clear D. The sequence came from a person aged 18 to 75 in good health. What was sequenced was peripheral blood mononuclear cells. The CDR3 reads CASSLLSGPYDYTF. The DNA read from the CDR3 is TGTGCCAGCAGCTTACTTAGCGGACCCTACGAC. Looking up the rest from reference TRBV7-3 and TRBJ1-2 gives the full variable domain: GAGVSQTPSNKVTEKGKYVELRCDPISGHTALYWYRQSLGQGPEFLIYFQGTGAADDSGLPNDRFFAVRPEGSVSTLKIQRTERGDSAVYLCASSLLSGPYDYTFGSGTRLTVV.